Here is one T cell receptor (beta chain) with its context. This entry belongs to a study of T cell responses to AZD1222 COVID-19 vaccine. Germline trimming cut 2 bases from V and 7 bases from J; bases unmatched to any gene: 8. The germline gives CDR1 SGHTA, CDR2 FQGTGA. CDR3 length: 15 residues. Libraries were prepared by immunoSEQ multiplex PCR; TCRdb keeps only in-frame clonotypes and omits some of them. The sample holds about 160,000 clones, 90% to 95% seen once. The receptor was derived from an adult in good health. This specimen was peripheral blood, taken on day 0 of MenACWY control vaccination. The chain is built from TRBV7-3 and TRBJ2-1, with 7 bases lining up with TRBD1. The chain's CDR3 is CASSLEGASWNEQFF. The DNA for the CDR3 is TGTGCCAGCAGCTTAGAGGGGGCGTCGTGGAATGAGCAGTTCTTC.